Given below is one T cell receptor beta chain in context. These data are taken from a study of control samples from healthy donors and cancer patients. Germline V lookup: CDR1 SGHTA, CDR2 FQGNSA. This CDR3 comprises 15 residues. Trimming removed 3 bases from V and 7 bases from J; junction bases left unmatched: 7. Generated by immunoSEQ multiplex PCR, the TCRdb table keeps only in-frame clones and is missing some. The sample carries 90,000 to 150,000 clones, just under 90% recorded once. The TCR comes from a man under 40 in good health. The chain employs TRBV7-2 and TRBJ1-2; TRBD1 matches at 11 bases. The sequencing input was blood. In DNA, the CDR3 is TGTGCCAGCAGCTTGGACGGACAGGGGGCGCTTGGCTACACCTTC. As protein: CASSLDGQGALGYTF.